Listed below are T cell receptor beta chains from one sample, sequenced in a study of shared T cell receptors in the human thymus. Clones were sequenced by immunoSEQ multiplex PCR, and TCRdb holds only the in-frame ones, with some missing. The sample holds 500,000 to 750,000 clones, approximately 90% seen once. Separately, the same data were catalogued under a study of human thymus T cells.

Sequences were obtained from thymocytes. All receptors come from a boy in the first two years of life with a congenital heart defect. CDR3s include the opening cysteine and the closing phenylalanine or tryptophan. D genes are given only for firm matches. Clone size is stated in some rows and not others, as once, few, many or a class when expanded.

size,length,V,D,J,CDR3,DNA
-,15,TRBV28,TRBD1,TRBJ1-2,CASSSPTGTGAGYTF,TGTGCCAGCAGTTCCCCGACCGGGACAGGGGCCGGCTACACCTTC
-,18,TRBV2,-,TRBJ2-3,CASSEVVRRVAAADTQYF,TGTGCCAGCAGTGAAGTCGTAAGGAGGGTCGCAGCGGCAGATACGCAGTATTTT
-,14,TRBV9,-,TRBJ2-7,CASSVGVGGYEQYF,TGTGCCAGCAGCGTAGGGGTCGGGGGCTACGAGCAGTACTTC
-,15,TRBV11-2,TRBD2,TRBJ2-7,CASSSRRLAGGEQYF,TGTGCCAGCAGCTCACGCCGACTAGCGGGAGGCGAGCAGTACTTC
-,16,TRBV9,-,TRBJ2-5,CASSGYGTPFEETQYF,TGTGCCAGCAGCGGGTACGGGACACCCTTCGAAGAGACCCAGTACTTC
-,16,TRBV6-1,TRBD2,TRBJ2-3,CASSETSGRASDTQYF,TGTGCCAGCAGTGAAACTAGCGGGAGGGCTAGTGATACGCAGTATTTT
once,15,TRBV7-9,TRBD2,TRBJ2-3,CASSLGLAGLDTQYF,TGTGCCAGCAGCTTAGGACTAGCGGGACTAGATACGCAGTATTTT
-,12,TRBV29-1,-,TRBJ2-7,CSVGSFSAQQYF,TGCAGCGTCGGGTCTTTCTCAGCACAGCAGTACTTC
once,18,TRBV2,TRBD1,TRBJ1-4,CASSDDPGTAATNEKLFF,TGTGCCAGCAGTGACGATCCCGGGACAGCCGCAACTAATGAAAAACTGTTTTTT
-,18,TRBV28,-,TRBJ2-7,CASSHPPRAGRSICEQYF,TGTGCCAGCAGCCACCCCCCGCGGGCGGGAAGATCAATATGCGAGCAGTACTTC
-,18,TRBV9,TRBD2,TRBJ2-3,CASRDGLAESGPTDTQYF,TGTGCCAGCAGGGATGGACTAGCGGAGTCGGGGCCCACAGATACGCAGTATTTT
-,17,TRBV6-1,TRBD1,TRBJ2-1,CASSEGLLRDRGNEQFF,TGTGCCAGCAGTGAAGGTTTACTCCGGGACAGGGGGAATGAGCAGTTCTTC
once,18,TRBV7-7,TRBD2,TRBJ2-5,CASSLEPGLAGGRETQYF,TGTGCTAGCAGCTTAGAACCGGGACTAGCGGGAGGGAGGGAGACCCAGTACTTC
few,15,TRBV28,TRBD1,TRBJ2-7,CASRNGQGDSYEQYF,TGTGCCAGCAGAAATGGACAGGGGGATTCCTACGAGCAGTACTTC
-,16,TRBV30,TRBD2,TRBJ2-3,CAWSRTSGRSTDTQYF,TGTGCCTGGAGTCGGACTAGCGGGAGGTCCACAGATACGCAGTATTTT
-,14,TRBV5-1,-,TRBJ2-7,CASSFADRAYEQYF,TGCGCCAGCAGCTTTGCGGACAGAGCCTACGAGCAGTACTTC
-,16,TRBV6-6,TRBD2,TRBJ2-3,CASTLTVAGESDTQYF,TGTGCCAGCACCCTCACGGTTGCGGGAGAATCAGATACGCAGTATTTT
-,14,TRBV19,-,TRBJ1-2,CASSIGPGDYGYTF,TGTGCCAGTAGTATAGGGCCAGGGGACTATGGCTACACCTTC
-,13,TRBV30,TRBD2,TRBJ2-7,CASGTSGLYEQYF,TGTGCCTCGGGGACTAGCGGGCTTTACGAGCAGTACTTC
-,16,TRBV25-1,-,TRBJ2-2,CASSVPQGLNTGELFF,TGTGCCAGCAGTGTCCCCCAGGGTCTAAACACCGGGGAGCTGTTTTTT
once,18,TRBV7-3,TRBD2,TRBJ2-1,CASSLLPPLAGGYNEQFF,TGTGCCAGCAGCTTACTCCCCCCACTAGCGGGAGGCTACAATGAGCAGTTCTTC
-,15,TRBV4-1,TRBD1,TRBJ2-5,CASSQDARGRETQYF,TGCGCCAGCAGCCAAGATGCCAGGGGGCGAGAGACCCAGTACTTC
-,15,TRBV9,-,TRBJ2-7,CASSVGSDTAYEQYF,TGTGCCAGCAGCGTAGGGTCGGACACAGCCTACGAGCAGTACTTC
-,15,TRBV6-6,-,TRBJ2-7,CASSSRGPESYEQYF,TGTGCCAGCAGTTCGCGGGGCCCAGAATCCTACGAGCAGTACTTC
-,15,TRBV25-1,-,TRBJ1-2,CASSGTQGLNYGYTF,TGTGCCAGCAGTGGCACCCAGGGTTTAAACTATGGCTACACCTTC
few,17,TRBV12-5,TRBD2,TRBJ2-3,CASGLGRTSGSTDTQYF,TGTGCTAGTGGTTTGGGGCGGACTAGCGGGAGCACAGATACGCAGTATTTT
-,14,TRBV7-2,-,TRBJ2-7,CASSLAVPGYEQYF,TGTGCCAGCAGCTTAGCGGTCCCCGGGTACGAGCAGTACTTC
-,13,TRBV27,TRBD2,TRBJ2-1,CASSTLAGDEQFF,TGTGCCAGCAGTACTCTAGCGGGAGACGAGCAGTTCTTC
-,14,TRBV7-2,TRBD2,TRBJ2-7,CASSHRLAGFEQYF,TGTGCCAGCAGCCATAGACTAGCGGGATTCGAGCAGTACTTC
-,16,TRBV5-6,-,TRBJ1-2,CASRMGQGPRNYGYTF,TGTGCCAGCAGGATGGGGCAGGGTCCTAGGAACTATGGCTACACCTTC
-,15,TRBV25-1,TRBD2,TRBJ2-5,CASSEYWGGQETQYF,TGTGCCAGCAGTGAATATTGGGGGGGTCAAGAGACCCAGTACTTC
-,15,TRBV5-4,-,TRBJ2-7,CASSLFCLVIYEQYF,TGTGCCAGCAGCTTATTTTGTTTAGTGATCTACGAGCAGTACTTC
once,11,TRBV6-1,-,TRBJ1-4,CASSVREKLFF,TGTGCCAGCAGTGTCAGGGAAAAACTGTTTTTT
-,15,TRBV6-5,-,TRBJ1-5,CASRSGHGSNQPQHF,TGTGCCAGCAGATCGGGACACGGAAGCAATCAGCCCCAGCATTTT
-,15,TRBV9,-,TRBJ2-7,CASSPPGDSSYEQYF,TGTGCCAGCAGCCCTCCCGGGGACTCTTCCTACGAGCAGTACTTC
-,18,TRBV11-2,-,TRBJ2-1,CASSITSPPSASYNEQFF,TGTGCCAGCAGCATTACCTCTCCCCCTAGCGCCTCCTACAATGAGCAGTTCTTC
-,15,TRBV27,-,TRBJ2-3,CASSLWGTGTDTQYF,TGTGCCAGCAGTTTATGGGGCACAGGGACAGATACGCAGTATTTT
-,15,TRBV25-1,TRBD2,TRBJ2-3,CASSAELAGADTQYF,TGTGCCAGCAGTGCCGAACTAGCGGGAGCAGATACGCAGTATTTT
-,17,TRBV5-4,-,TRBJ1-1,CASSLGSGLPSNTEAFF,TGTGCCAGCAGCTTGGGATCTGGCCTCCCGTCGAACACTGAAGCTTTCTTT
-,16,TRBV12-5,TRBD2,TRBJ2-7,CASGLVRAGELYEQYF,TGTGCTAGTGGTTTGGTACGAGCGGGAGAATTGTACGAGCAGTACTTC
-,15,TRBV5-1,-,TRBJ2-3,CASSMPSPGTDTQYF,TGCGCCAGCAGCATGCCTAGCCCAGGCACAGATACGCAGTATTTT
-,17,TRBV4-3,TRBD2,TRBJ2-1,CASSQEGGLAGGNEQFF,TGCGCCAGCAGCCAAGAGGGGGGTCTAGCGGGAGGGAATGAGCAGTTCTTC
-,15,TRBV6-5,TRBD2,TRBJ2-1,CATRGGTSGTLAQFF,TGTGCCACCAGGGGGGGGACTAGCGGGACCCTTGCTCAGTTCTTC
once,16,TRBV6-1,TRBD1,TRBJ1-5,CASSDGQGERGGPQHF,TGTGCCAGCAGTGATGGACAGGGAGAGAGAGGGGGGCCCCAGCATTTT
-,18,TRBV7-9,TRBD2,TRBJ2-1,CASSRRVAGAGSYNEQFF,TGTGCCAGCAGCAGAAGGGTAGCGGGAGCGGGCTCCTACAATGAGCAGTTCTTC